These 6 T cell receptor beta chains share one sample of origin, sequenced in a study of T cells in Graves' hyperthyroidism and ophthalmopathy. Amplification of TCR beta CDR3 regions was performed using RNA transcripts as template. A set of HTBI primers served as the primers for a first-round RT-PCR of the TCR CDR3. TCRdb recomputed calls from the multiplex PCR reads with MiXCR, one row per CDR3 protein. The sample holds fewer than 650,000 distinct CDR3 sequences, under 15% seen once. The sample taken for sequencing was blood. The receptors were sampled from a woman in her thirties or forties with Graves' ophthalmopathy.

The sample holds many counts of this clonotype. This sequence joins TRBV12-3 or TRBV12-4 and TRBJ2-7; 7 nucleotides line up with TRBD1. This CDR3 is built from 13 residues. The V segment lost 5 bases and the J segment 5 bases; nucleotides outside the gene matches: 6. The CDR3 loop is CASSPTGTDEQYF. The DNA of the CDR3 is TGTGCCAGCAGTCCTACCGGGACAGACGAGCAGTACTTC.

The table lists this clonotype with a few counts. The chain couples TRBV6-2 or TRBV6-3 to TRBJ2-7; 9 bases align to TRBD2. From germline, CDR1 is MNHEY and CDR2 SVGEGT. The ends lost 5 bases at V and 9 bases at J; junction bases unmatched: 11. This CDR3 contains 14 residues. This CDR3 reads CASSTGLALLGQYF. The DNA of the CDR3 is TGTGCCAGCAGTACGGGACTAGCTCTACTGGGGCAGTACTTC.

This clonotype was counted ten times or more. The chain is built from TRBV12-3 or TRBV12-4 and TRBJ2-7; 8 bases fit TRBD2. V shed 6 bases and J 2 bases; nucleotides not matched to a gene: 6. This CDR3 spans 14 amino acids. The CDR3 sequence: CASSSSGFAYEQYF. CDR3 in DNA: TGTGCCAGCAGCTCTAGCGGGTTTGCCTACGAGCAGTACTTC.

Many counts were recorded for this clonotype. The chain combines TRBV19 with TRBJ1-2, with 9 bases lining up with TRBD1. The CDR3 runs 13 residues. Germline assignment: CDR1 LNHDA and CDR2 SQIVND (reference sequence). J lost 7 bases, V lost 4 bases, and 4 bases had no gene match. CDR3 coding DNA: TGTGCCAGTAGTAACAGGGGGCTCGGTGGCTACACCTTC. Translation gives CASSNRGLGGYTF. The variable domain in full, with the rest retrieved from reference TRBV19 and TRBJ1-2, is DGGITQSPKYLFRKEGQNVTLSCEQNLNHDAMYWYRQDPGQGLRLIYYSQIVNDFQKGDIAEGYSVSREKKESFPLTVTSAQKNPTAFYLCASSNRGLGGYTFGSGTRLTVV.

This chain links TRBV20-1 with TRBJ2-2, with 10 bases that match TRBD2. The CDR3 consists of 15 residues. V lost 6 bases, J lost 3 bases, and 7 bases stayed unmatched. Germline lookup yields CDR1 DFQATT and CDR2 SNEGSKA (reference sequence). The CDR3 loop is CSAKREGGDTGELFF. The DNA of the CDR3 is TGCAGTGCAAAGCGGGAGGGCGGGGACACCGGGGAGCTGTTTTTT.

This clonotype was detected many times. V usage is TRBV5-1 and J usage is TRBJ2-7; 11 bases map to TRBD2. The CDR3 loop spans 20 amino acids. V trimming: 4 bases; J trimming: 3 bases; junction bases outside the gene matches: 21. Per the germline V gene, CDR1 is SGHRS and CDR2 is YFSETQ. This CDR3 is CASSSRTVEVAGGPFYEQYF. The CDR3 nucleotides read TGCGCCAGCAGCAGTCGGACCGTCGAAGTAGCGGGAGGGCCTTTCTACGAGCAGTACTTC.